This TCR beta chain is from a study of T cells in Graves' hyperthyroidism and ophthalmopathy. Participants, patients aged 18 to 65, had newly diagnosed hyperthyroidism with a duration under 2 months. From RNA transcripts, TCR beta CDR3 regions were amplified. HTBI primers were the set used in a first-round RT-PCR of the TCR CDR3. TCRdb reanalysed the multiplex PCR reads using MiXCR and keeps one entry per CDR3 protein. The data show around 600,000 distinct CDR3 sequences, about a sixth seen once. This CDR3 spans 16 amino acids. V shed 0 bases and J shed 7 bases, with 19 bases lying between them. From germline, CDR1 is MGHRA and CDR2 YSYEKL.

The sequence was obtained from a woman aged 30 to 39 with Graves' hyperthyroidism. The chain couples TRBV4-1 to TRBJ2-7; D possibly corresponds to TRBD2 (6 bases). The sequenced material came from blood. The CDR3 DNA follows: TGCGCCAGCAGCCAAGATCTGCGGGATCCTCCTTGGGAGCAGTACTTC. Translation gives CASSQDLRDPPWEQYF.